This is a list of T cell receptor beta chains from one sample in a study of immune evolution from preneoplasia to lung adenocarcinoma. Sequencing was performed with immunoSEQ multiplex PCR; in TCRdb, only in-frame clones are kept and a portion is missing. The table lists 9,500 to 15,000 clones, 85% to 90% of them singletons. The sequenced sample was FFPE tissue from an adenomatous hyperplasia lung lesion. The receptors here all came from a person aged 50 to 70 with lung adenocarcinoma. Both conserved end residues are part of each CDR3. Each record gives: J gene, V gene, D gene, CDR3 length, clone size, CDR3 DNA, CDR3 protein. A D gene is named only where the DNA matches it firmly. Clone size is stated in some rows and not others, as once, few, many or a class when expanded.

>TRBJ2-3|TRBV6-5|TRBD2|15|.
TGTGCCAGCAGTTACTCGGGAGGGCGCACAGATACGCAGTATTTT
CASSYSGGRTDTQYF
>TRBJ1-3|TRBV9|TRBD1|16|.
TGTGCCAGCAGCGTAGATCAGGGGGGAAAAGGAAACACCATATATTTT
CASSVDQGGKGNTIYF
>TRBJ2-5|TRBV9|.|15|.
TGTGCCAGCAGCGTAGGGAGGGATGAGCAGGAGACCCAGTACTTC
CASSVGRDEQETQYF
>TRBJ2-5|TRBV4-2|TRBD2|16|once
TGTGCCAGCAGCCCCCGACTAGCGGGAGGGGGAGAGACCCAGTACTTC
CASSPRLAGGGETQYF
>TRBJ1-2|TRBV7-8|.|15|few
TGTGCCAGCAGCGAACGGACAGCTGCTAACTATGGCTACACCTTC
CASSERTAANYGYTF
>TRBJ2-7|TRBV6-5|TRBD2|14|.
TGTGCCAGCGCGAGACTAGCGGGGCCCTACGAGCAGTACTTC
CASARLAGPYEQYF
>TRBJ2-3|TRBV4-2|.|12|.
TGTGCCAGCAGCCCCCCTCACGATACGCAGTATTTT
CASSPPHDTQYF
>TRBJ2-7|TRBV2|TRBD2|15|once
TGTGCCAGCCGGACTAGCGGAGGGGTCTCCTACGAGCAGTACTTC
CASRTSGGVSYEQYF
>TRBJ1-4|TRBV7-9|.|13|.
TGTGCCAGCAGCTTTGCAGGGCAGGAAAAACTGTTTTTT
CASSFAGQEKLFF
>TRBJ2-3|TRBV30|.|13|.
TGTGCCTGGAGACGTGGGTTTGCAGATACGCAGTATTTT
CAWRRGFADTQYF
>TRBJ1-5|TRBV10-3|TRBD1|14|.
TGTGCCACACGGGACAGGGTGGACAATCAGCCCCAGCATTTT
CATRDRVDNQPQHF
>TRBJ1-5|TRBV2|.|14|once
TGTGCCAGCAGTGTGTGGGACGTTGAGCAGCCCCAGCATTTT
CASSVWDVEQPQHF
>TRBJ1-5|TRBV6-1|.|13|once
TGTGCCAGCAGTGACTGGGTGGGCCAGCCCCAGCATTTT
CASSDWVGQPQHF
>TRBJ1-2|TRBV6-5|.|12|.
TGTGCCAGCAGTTACTTGGGGGCTGGCTACACCTTC
CASSYLGAGYTF
>TRBJ1-1|TRBV6-6|TRBD1|13|.
TGTGCCAGCCGGGGTACAGGGGACACTGAAGCTTTCTTT
CASRGTGDTEAFF
>TRBJ2-1|TRBV11-3|.|14|once
TGTGCCAGCAGCTTAGCGGGGCGAATCAATGAGCAGTTCTTC
CASSLAGRINEQFF
>TRBJ2-3|TRBV5-1|.|14|once
TGCGCCAGCAGCTTGGGGAACCTCCCAGATACGCAGTATTTT
CASSLGNLPDTQYF
>TRBJ2-7|TRBV28|TRBD1|15|.
TGTGCCAGCAGTGACCTGACAGGGGGAGTGAACGAGCAGTACTTC
CASSDLTGGVNEQYF
>TRBJ2-1|TRBV11-3|TRBD2|13|.
TGTGCCAGCAGCTTAGCGGGAGGGTATGAGCAGTTCTTC
CASSLAGGYEQFF
>TRBJ1-2|TRBV6-5|.|14|.
TGTGCCAGCAGAAACCCAGGGGCTTCGGGTGGCTACACCTTC
CASRNPGASGGYTF
>TRBJ1-5|TRBV2|.|14|.
TGTGCCAGCAGTGAATTGGACTTATATCAGCCCCAGCATTTT
CASSELDLYQPQHF
>TRBJ2-1|TRBV7-2|.|14|.
TGTGCCAGCAGCTTAGACGGGACATTAACTGAGCAGTTCTTC
CASSLDGTLTEQFF
>TRBJ1-1|TRBV30|.|14|.
TGTGCCTGGAGTCCACGGCGGGGGTACACTGAAGCTTTCTTT
CAWSPRRGYTEAFF
>TRBJ2-2|TRBV13|.|16|.
TGTGCCAGCAGCCTCAAGGACAGCCTTATAACCGGGGAGCTGTTTTTT
CASSLKDSLITGELFF
>TRBJ2-1|TRBV7-3|.|13|few
TGTGCCAGCAGCTTCGACCCCCAGGATGAGCAGTTCTTC
CASSFDPQDEQFF
>TRBJ1-1|TRBV29-1|TRBD1|15|.
TGCAGCGCCTCAAAGGAGCAGGGGGCGAACACTGAAGCTTTCTTT
CSASKEQGANTEAFF
>TRBJ2-3|TRBV28|TRBD2|14|.
TGTGCCAGCACCCGCCTCCTAGCGGGAGATACGCAGTATTTT
CASTRLLAGDTQYF
>TRBJ2-1|TRBV5-6|.|12|few
TGTGCCAGCAGCCCAGCGGGCCTTGAGCAGTTCTTC
CASSPAGLEQFF
>TRBJ2-1|TRBV14|.|15|.
TGTGCCAGCAGCCAAAGAACAGGGCTCCCCAATGAGCAGTTCTTC
CASSQRTGLPNEQFF
>TRBJ1-1|TRBV29-1|.|14|.
TGCAGCGTTGAATTGACAGGTTCGAACACTGAAGCTTTCTTT
CSVELTGSNTEAFF
>TRBJ2-2|TRBV6-1|TRBD1|15|.
TGTGCCAGCACCTTGGGGAACAGGGGAATCGGGGAGCTGTTTTTT
CASTLGNRGIGELFF
>TRBJ2-7|TRBV10-2|.|11|few
TGCGCCAGCAGTGAGTCCTACGAGCAGTACTTC
CASSESYEQYF
>TRBJ1-3|TRBV5-5|.|16|.
TGTGCCAGCAGCTTGGCGGAACGGAACTCTGGAAACACCATATATTTT
CASSLAERNSGNTIYF
>TRBJ2-3|TRBV6-5|TRBD2|16|.
TGTGCCAGCAGTTACGGGACTAGCGGGAGAACAGATACGCAGTATTTT
CASSYGTSGRTDTQYF
>TRBJ2-7|TRBV4-1|.|14|.
TGCGCCAGCAGCCAAGTAGGCAGCAACTACGAGCAGTACTTC
CASSQVGSNYEQYF
>TRBJ2-4|TRBV19|TRBD1|17|.
TGTGCCAGTAGTATAGCCCGGGACAGGGCGTGGGAAAACATTCAGTACTTC
CASSIARDRAWENIQYF
>TRBJ2-3|TRBV30|.|14|.
TGTGCCTGGAACTTAGACTTCAGCACAGATACGCAGTATTTT
CAWNLDFSTDTQYF
>TRBJ1-5|TRBV4-1|.|16|.
TGCGCCAGCAGCCCGGACACTACAATTAGCAATCAGCCCCAGCATTTT
CASSPDTTISNQPQHF
>TRBJ2-5|TRBV19|TRBD2|16|.
TGTGCCAGTAGTAGACGGGCTAGCGGGACCCAAGAGACCCAGTACTTC
CASSRRASGTQETQYF
>TRBJ2-2|TRBV11-2|.|15|.
TGTGCCAGCAGCCTAATGGCTTTTGCGGCCGGGGAGCTGTTTTTT
CASSLMAFAAGELFF
>TRBJ2-7|TRBV4-2|.|15|once
TGTGCCAGCAGCCAACTCCAAGCGGGCTCCTACGAGCAGTACTTC
CASSQLQAGSYEQYF